This T cell receptor beta chain was retrieved from a study of cytomegalovirus exposure and HLA in healthy donors. Study summary: As released early, the data held 80 million to 90 million unique TCRs from HLA-typed donors. Study-wide results and caveats: The availability of immune exposure information extended only to CMV serostatus. Association of 17,000 or so TCR beta sequences with HLA alleles was found at 0.05 false discovery rate in a later analysis.

To note about this clone: Its antigen remains unknown.

The CDR3 is 13 amino acids. Germline CDR1 reads GTSNPN; CDR2 reads SVGIG (reference sequence). Germline trimming cut 4 bases from V and 1 base from J; bases unmatched to any gene: 3. The PCR ran on 60 Vbeta and 13 Jbeta primers. The protocol was immunoSEQ multiplex PCR, while the TCRdb copy is restricted to in-frame clones and leaves out a portion. The repertoire table contains over 150,000 clones. V is TRBV30 and J is TRBJ2-5, with 7 bases aligning to TRBD2. Sequencing was performed on PBMCs. This sequence was found in a boy between 10 and 17 years old in good health and CMV-seronegative. CDR3 nucleotide sequence: TGTGCCTGGATGGGCGGGGGCCAAGAGACCCAGTACTTC. Protein: CAWMGGGQETQYF.